This T cell receptor beta chain was sequenced for a study of human T cells and chemical hapten exposure. Study overall: Alopecia areata, totalis and universalis patients, mostly female, were included. Variability of per-sample TCR yields stemmed mainly from small differences in pooled library volume.

At least ten counts were recorded for this clonotype. Antigen unknown. Regarding time point: pre-sensitization, week 0. Stated treatment: therapeutic diphenylcyclopropenone sensitization with weekly scalp DPC. Blood draws came first, before each patch test. MiXCR was run by TCRdb on the RACE reads, yielding one entry per CDR3 protein. The table shows about 380,000 distinct CDR3 sequences, with roughly 5.3% occurring only once. V was clipped by 0 bases and J by 5 bases; unmatched bases: 4. The CDR3 sequence is 15 residues long. The germline CDR1 and CDR2 sequences are SGHDT and YYEEEE. Points from the study as a whole: Counts of TCRs expanded at PT1 correlated positively with patch test score.

The source is a woman aged 45-65 years with alopecia areata. Some clones in this sample may be carry-over from other donors' samples. The chain recombines TRBV5-6 with TRBJ2-1, with 8 bases that match TRBD2. The specimen was whole blood, collected in connection with sensitization to the hapten diphenylcyclopropenone (DPC). The CDR3 sequence is CASSLAGGLHNEQFF. The CDR3 bases are TGTGCCAGCAGCTTGGCGGGGGGGCTTCACAATGAGCAGTTCTTC. The variable domain in full, completed from reference TRBV5-6 and TRBJ2-1, reads DAGVTQSPTHLIKTRGQQVTLRCSPKSGHDTVSWYQQALGQGPQFIFQYYEEEERQRGNFPDRFSGHQFPNYSSELNVNALLLGDSALYLCASSLAGGLHNEQFFGPGTRLTVL.